These T cell receptor beta chains were read from a single sample in a study of T cells in Graves' hyperthyroidism and ophthalmopathy. TCRdb called the multiplex PCR reads again in MiXCR, with one record for every CDR3 protein. This table has some 740,000 distinct CDR3 sequences, approximately 15% appearing once. The sequencing sample was made of blood. Source of these receptors: a woman between 18 and 29 years old with Graves' hyperthyroidism. The CDR3 runs from the conserved cysteine through the conserved F or W. The D gene is left open where the match is weak. Not every row has a clone size; where given, it reads once, few, many or a size class.

cdr3_aa: CASSPNQGTSGRRSEQFF; cdr3_nt: TGTGCCAGCAGTCCAAACCAGGGGACTAGCGGGAGGCGGAGTGAGCAGTTCTTC; v_call: TRBV28; clone_size: many; j_call: TRBJ2-1; d_call: TRBD2
cdr3_aa: CASSQIRGGSVQETQYF; cdr3_nt: TGTGCCAGCAGCCAGATCCGAGGGGGATCGGTCCAAGAGACCCAGTACTTC; v_call: TRBV5-4; clone_size: many; j_call: TRBJ2-5; d_call: -
cdr3_aa: CASSPEGLAGDLMNTGELFF; cdr3_nt: TGTGCCAGCAGCCCCGAGGGGCTAGCGGGAGATTTAATGAACACCGGGGAGCTGTTTTTT; v_call: TRBV7-2; clone_size: many; j_call: TRBJ2-2; d_call: TRBD2
cdr3_aa: CATSSEGFGPQHF; cdr3_nt: TGTGCCACCAGTTCGGAGGGTTTTGGGCCCCAGCATTTT; v_call: TRBV24-1; clone_size: -; j_call: TRBJ1-5; d_call: -
cdr3_aa: CSAERSGDWGYEQYF; cdr3_nt: TGCAGTGCTGAGAGATCGGGGGATTGGGGCTACGAGCAGTACTTC; v_call: TRBV20-1; clone_size: -; j_call: TRBJ2-7; d_call: -
cdr3_aa: CASSWVEAGTTDTQYF; cdr3_nt: TGTGCCAGCAGTTGGGTCGAGGCCGGGACCACAGATACGCAGTATTTT; v_call: TRBV27; clone_size: many; j_call: TRBJ2-3; d_call: -
cdr3_aa: CAISESPSGRGTEAFF; cdr3_nt: TGTGCCATCAGTGAGTCCCCGTCAGGTCGCGGTACTGAAGCTTTCTTT; v_call: TRBV10-3; clone_size: -; j_call: TRBJ1-1; d_call: -
cdr3_aa: CAVRPGQGGEQYF; cdr3_nt: TGTGCCGTTCGACCGGGACAGGGCGGCGAGCAGTACTTC; v_call: TRBV10-3; clone_size: many; j_call: TRBJ2-7; d_call: TRBD1
cdr3_aa: CASRGRVPGANVLTF; cdr3_nt: TGTGCCAGCAGGGGAAGGGTACCAGGGGCCAACGTCCTGACTTTC; v_call: TRBV11-3; clone_size: -; j_call: TRBJ2-6; d_call: -
cdr3_aa: CSAEGSSYNEQFF; cdr3_nt: TGCAGTGCTGAGGGAAGCTCCTACAATGAGCAGTTCTTC; v_call: TRBV20-1; clone_size: many; j_call: TRBJ2-1; d_call: -
cdr3_aa: CASSLVSGRAWGETQYF; cdr3_nt: TGTGCCAGCAGTTTAGTTAGCGGGAGGGCCTGGGGAGAGACCCAGTACTTC; v_call: TRBV12-3/TRBV12-4; clone_size: many; j_call: TRBJ2-5; d_call: TRBD2
cdr3_aa: CASSLMRWFGELFF; cdr3_nt: TGTGCCAGCAGTTTAATGCGGTGGTTCGGGGAGCTGTTTTTT; v_call: TRBV28; clone_size: few; j_call: TRBJ2-2; d_call: -
cdr3_aa: CASSVGGSALQETQYF; cdr3_nt: TGTGCCAGCAGCGTAGGGGGTAGCGCCTTACAAGAGACCCAGTACTTC; v_call: TRBV9; clone_size: -; j_call: TRBJ2-5; d_call: -
cdr3_aa: CASSIGGFSGQGVTF; cdr3_nt: TGTGCCAGTAGTATCGGTGGCTTTTCGGGACAGGGGGTCACCTTC; v_call: TRBV19; clone_size: -; j_call: TRBJ1-2; d_call: TRBD1
cdr3_aa: CASSESFAYEQYF; cdr3_nt: TGTGCCAGCAGTGAAAGTTTCGCGTACGAGCAGTACTTC; v_call: TRBV6-1; clone_size: -; j_call: TRBJ2-7; d_call: -
cdr3_aa: CASSELGSGNTIYF; cdr3_nt: TGTGCCAGCAGTGAACTGGGCTCTGGAAACACCATATATTTT; v_call: TRBV2; clone_size: -; j_call: TRBJ1-3; d_call: -
cdr3_aa: CASGRREGRNEQFF; cdr3_nt: TGCGCCAGCGGAAGGCGGGAGGGTCGCAATGAGCAGTTCTTC; v_call: TRBV5-1; clone_size: many; j_call: TRBJ2-1; d_call: TRBD2
cdr3_aa: CAWSVREETQYF; cdr3_nt: TGTGCCTGGAGTGTGAGGGAAGAGACCCAGTACTTC; v_call: TRBV30; clone_size: many; j_call: TRBJ2-5; d_call: -
cdr3_aa: CSVREGGEQFF; cdr3_nt: TGCAGCGTCCGAGAGGGGGGCGAGCAGTTCTTC; v_call: TRBV29-1; clone_size: few; j_call: TRBJ2-1; d_call: -
cdr3_aa: CASQVGVENTEAFF; cdr3_nt: TGTGCCTCCCAAGTAGGGGTGGAGAACACTGAAGCTTTCTTT; v_call: TRBV30; clone_size: -; j_call: TRBJ1-1; d_call: -
cdr3_aa: CASSQEASYGYTF; cdr3_nt: TGTGCCAGCAGCCAAGAAGCGTCTTATGGCTACACCTTC; v_call: TRBV14; clone_size: -; j_call: TRBJ1-2; d_call: -
cdr3_aa: CASSPPVQGVTQYF; cdr3_nt: TGCGCCAGCAGCCCTCCCGTACAGGGAGTGACGCAGTATTTT; v_call: TRBV4-1; clone_size: -; j_call: TRBJ2-3; d_call: -
cdr3_aa: CASSPAARGIEQYF; cdr3_nt: TGTGCCAGCAGCCCCGCCGCGCGGGGCATTGAGCAGTACTTC; v_call: TRBV7-8; clone_size: -; j_call: TRBJ2-7; d_call: -
cdr3_aa: CASSSGAPAEAFF; cdr3_nt: TGTGCCAGCAGCTCGGGGGCCCCCGCTGAAGCTTTCTTT; v_call: TRBV7-9; clone_size: many; j_call: TRBJ1-1; d_call: -
cdr3_aa: CASSFKGVQFF; cdr3_nt: TGTGCCAGCAGTTTTAAGGGGGTGCAGTTCTTC; v_call: TRBV12-3/TRBV12-4; clone_size: few; j_call: TRBJ2-1; d_call: -
cdr3_aa: CASRPQGAGTGELFF; cdr3_nt: TGTGCCAGCAGACCACAGGGGGCAGGCACCGGGGAGCTGTTTTTT; v_call: TRBV12-3/TRBV12-4; clone_size: many; j_call: TRBJ2-2; d_call: TRBD1
cdr3_aa: CASSPRRGTQYF; cdr3_nt: TGTGCCAGCAGCCCACGTCGGGGGACCCAGTACTTC; v_call: TRBV13; clone_size: few; j_call: TRBJ2-5; d_call: -
cdr3_aa: CATSDSGLAVYNEQFF; cdr3_nt: TGTGCCACCAGTGATTCCGGACTAGCGGTGTACAATGAGCAGTTCTTC; v_call: TRBV24-1; clone_size: few; j_call: TRBJ2-1; d_call: TRBD2
cdr3_aa: CASSSGRSRGELFF; cdr3_nt: TGTGCCAGTAGCAGCGGGAGATCTCGCGGGGAGCTGTTTTTT; v_call: TRBV19; clone_size: -; j_call: TRBJ2-2; d_call: TRBD2
cdr3_aa: CASSLSGERNEKLFF; cdr3_nt: TGTGCCAGCAGTTTATCCGGAGAAAGGAATGAAAAACTGTTTTTT; v_call: TRBV12-3/TRBV12-4; clone_size: many; j_call: TRBJ1-4; d_call: -
cdr3_aa: CSARGDVKTHEQYF; cdr3_nt: TGCAGTGCTAGAGGGGACGTCAAGACCCACGAGCAGTACTTC; v_call: TRBV20-1; clone_size: many; j_call: TRBJ2-7; d_call: -
cdr3_aa: CSASRQDSLGEDTQYF; cdr3_nt: TGCAGTGCTAGCCGACAGGATTCGCTTGGGGAGGATACGCAGTATTTT; v_call: TRBV20-1; clone_size: many; j_call: TRBJ2-3; d_call: -
cdr3_aa: CASRPRDRGGNQPQHF; cdr3_nt: TGTGCCAGCAGACCCCGGGACAGGGGAGGCAATCAGCCCCAGCATTTT; v_call: TRBV6-2/TRBV6-3; clone_size: -; j_call: TRBJ1-5; d_call: TRBD1
cdr3_aa: CASAGTGTAETQYF; cdr3_nt: TGTGCCAGCGCGGGAACAGGGACGGCGGAGACCCAGTACTTC; v_call: TRBV11-2; clone_size: many; j_call: TRBJ2-5; d_call: -
cdr3_aa: CAISLGGAGIDQPQHF; cdr3_nt: TGTGCCATCAGCCTAGGGGGCGCGGGAATAGATCAGCCCCAGCATTTT; v_call: TRBV10-3; clone_size: -; j_call: TRBJ1-5; d_call: TRBD1
cdr3_aa: CASSFLPVGGEQYF; cdr3_nt: TGTGCCAGCAGTTTTCTACCCGTCGGAGGAGAGCAGTACTTC; v_call: TRBV27; clone_size: many; j_call: TRBJ2-7; d_call: -
cdr3_aa: CASGRTNQPQHF; cdr3_nt: TGTGCCAGCGGGCGAACCAATCAGCCCCAGCATTTT; v_call: TRBV27; clone_size: -; j_call: TRBJ1-5; d_call: -
cdr3_aa: CASSQGPGEQFF; cdr3_nt: TGTGCCAGCAGCCAGGGGCCGGGTGAGCAGTTCTTC; v_call: TRBV7-2; clone_size: -; j_call: TRBJ2-1; d_call: -
cdr3_aa: CASSWATEISYEQYF; cdr3_nt: TGTGCCAGCAGCTGGGCTACAGAGATCTCCTACGAGCAGTACTTC; v_call: TRBV5-5; clone_size: -; j_call: TRBJ2-7; d_call: -
cdr3_aa: CASSLVTVGTGTQYF; cdr3_nt: TGTGCCAGCAGCTTGGTAACCGTCGGCACCGGGACCCAGTACTTC; v_call: TRBV5-6; clone_size: -; j_call: TRBJ2-5; d_call: -
cdr3_aa: CASSLSGLATYEQYF; cdr3_nt: TGTGCCAGCAGTTTATCTGGACTAGCAACCTACGAGCAGTACTTC; v_call: TRBV27; clone_size: few; j_call: TRBJ2-7; d_call: TRBD2
cdr3_aa: CASSLVPSGANVLTF; cdr3_nt: TGTGCCAGCAGCTTGGTTCCGTCTGGGGCCAACGTCCTGACTTTC; v_call: TRBV7-2; clone_size: -; j_call: TRBJ2-6; d_call: -
cdr3_aa: CASSPITGTSGRRYEQYF; cdr3_nt: TGCGCCAGCAGCCCGATCACCGGGACTAGCGGGAGAAGGTACGAGCAGTACTTC; v_call: TRBV4-1; clone_size: many; j_call: TRBJ2-7; d_call: TRBD2
cdr3_aa: CAWRPGRSQDGGEQYF; cdr3_nt: TGTGCCTGGAGACCGGGTAGGAGCCAAGATGGGGGCGAGCAGTACTTC; v_call: TRBV30; clone_size: -; j_call: TRBJ2-7; d_call: -
cdr3_aa: CATSDSGRGNQPQHF; cdr3_nt: TGTGCCACCAGTGATTCCGGCAGGGGAAATCAGCCCCAGCATTTT; v_call: TRBV24-1; clone_size: few; j_call: TRBJ1-5; d_call: -
cdr3_aa: CSARSEANVLTF; cdr3_nt: TGCAGTGCTAGATCTGAGGCCAACGTCCTGACTTTC; v_call: TRBV20-1; clone_size: few; j_call: TRBJ2-6; d_call: -
cdr3_aa: CATSESGTASSYEQYF; cdr3_nt: TGTGCCACCAGTGAATCCGGGACGGCTAGCTCCTACGAGCAGTACTTC; v_call: TRBV24-1; clone_size: -; j_call: TRBJ2-7; d_call: -
cdr3_aa: CASSSRGESIHEQYF; cdr3_nt: TGTGCCAGCAGCTCCCGGGGGGAGTCTATCCACGAGCAGTACTTC; v_call: TRBV5-5; clone_size: -; j_call: TRBJ2-7; d_call: TRBD2